This TCR beta chain emerged from a study of CD8 T cells in ankylosing spondylitis. General study findings and limits: As reported, disease-linked clones showed significant enrichment in matched ankylosing spondylitis synovial fluid.

With regard to this clonotype: The antigen is not known.

From germline, CDR1 is DFQATT and CDR2 SNEGSKA (reference sequence). The CDR3 is 15 residues long. V was shortened by 2 bases and J by 2 bases, with 16 bases between the two germline ends. MiXCR, applied by TCRdb to the 5' RACE reads, yields one record per CDR3 protein. The sample yields approximately 250,000 distinct CDR3 sequences, more than 20% seen once. This chain joins TRBV20-1 and TRBJ2-7; D tentatively reads TRBD1 or TRBD2 (5 bases each). This TCR was recovered from a male donor with ankylosing spondylitis or in good health (not recorded which). Sequencing was performed on blood, either unsorted or a sorted T cell fraction (not recorded which). CDR3 DNA sequence: TGCAGTGCTAGATTGGGCGGGTCGGGGCCCTACGAGCAGTACTTC. It encodes CSARLGGSGPYEQYF.